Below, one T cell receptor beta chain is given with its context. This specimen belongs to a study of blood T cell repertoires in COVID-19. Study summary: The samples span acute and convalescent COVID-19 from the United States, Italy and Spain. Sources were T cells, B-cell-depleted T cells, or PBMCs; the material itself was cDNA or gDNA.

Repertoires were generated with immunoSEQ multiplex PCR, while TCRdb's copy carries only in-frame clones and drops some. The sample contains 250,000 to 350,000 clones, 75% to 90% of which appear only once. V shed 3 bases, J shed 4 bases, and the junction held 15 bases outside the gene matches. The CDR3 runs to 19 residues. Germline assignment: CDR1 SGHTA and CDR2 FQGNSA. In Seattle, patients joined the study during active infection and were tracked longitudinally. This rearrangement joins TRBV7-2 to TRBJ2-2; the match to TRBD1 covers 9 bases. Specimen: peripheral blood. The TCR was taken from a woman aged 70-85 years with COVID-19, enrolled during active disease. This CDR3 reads CASSLGSGTGRISTGELFF. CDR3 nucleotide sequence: TGTGCCAGCAGCTTGGGCTCCGGGACAGGGCGGATTAGCACCGGGGAGCTGTTTTTT. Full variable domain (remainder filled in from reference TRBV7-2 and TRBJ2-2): GAGVSQSPSNKVTEKGKDVELRCDPISGHTALYWYRQSLGQGLEFLIYFQGNSAPDKSGLPSDRFSAERTGGSVSTLTIQRTQQEDSAVYLCASSLGSGTGRISTGELFFGEGSRLTVL.